This entry lists 32 T cell receptor beta chains sequenced from one sample in a study of CD8 T cells in Susac syndrome. About 0.5 to 1 ug RNA was reverse transcribed with random hexamers. Via MiXCR, TCRdb re-called the immunoSEQ multiplex PCR reads, giving one row per CDR3 protein. Among some 120,000 distinct CDR3 sequences, around 90% were seen once, and the ten largest hold about 0.12%. The sample comprised CD8+ T cells from PBMCs. These receptors were taken from a human donor in good health.

The CDR3 sequence is CASSPSAASSYNEQFF. DNA of the CDR3: TGTGCCAGCAGCCCCTCGGCAGCGAGCTCCTACAATGAGCAGTTCTTC. The chain links TRBV7-9 to TRBJ2-1; D is unclear. The CDR3 loop spans 16 amino acids. Germline V gene data show CDR1 as SEHNR and CDR2 as FQNEAQ (reference sequence). Trimming took off 5 bases at V and 0 bases at J, with 14 bases between the two ends.

The V call is TRBV6-2 or TRBV6-3, the J call TRBJ2-3, with D perhaps TRBD1 or TRBD2 (5 bases each). Germline CDR1 is MNHEY and CDR2 is SVGEGT. The CDR3 loop spans 16 amino acids. Between the trimmed V and J ends, which lost 0 bases and 6 bases, there was a span of 16 bases. The CDR3 protein is CASSYSINLGTDTQYF. In nucleotides, the CDR3 is TGTGCCAGCAGTTACTCGATTAATCTCGGGACGGATACGCAGTATTTT.

The rearrangement links TRBV2 to TRBJ1-5, with 10 bases that match TRBD1. The CDR3 is 16 residues long. Germline-derived CDR1 and CDR2 are SNHLY and FYNNEI. Trimming took 3 bases from V and 6 from J; bases not matched to a gene: 8. CDR3 sequence (DNA): TGTGCCAGCAGTGATCCGGGACAGGGGTATAGTCAGCCCCAGCATTTT. Translation: CASSDPGQGYSQPQHF. Full variable domain (rest looked up from reference TRBV2 and TRBJ1-5): EPEVTQTPSHQVTQMGQEVILRCVPISNHLYFYWYRQILGQKVEFLVSFYNNEISEKSEIFDDQFSVERPDGSNFTLKIRSTKLEDSAMYFCASSDPGQGYSQPQHFGDGTRLSIL.

The CDR3 DNA is TGTGCCAGCAGTTTATGGATACTAGCGGGAGGCCCCGGGGAGCTGTTTTTT. Its translation is CASSLWILAGGPGELFF. The chain recombines TRBV28 with TRBJ2-2; 12 nucleotides match TRBD2. Germline loops: CDR1 MDHEN, CDR2 SYDVKM. This CDR3 is 17 amino acids long. Trimming removed 0 bases from V and 6 bases from J; junction bases left unmatched: 5.

The genes are TRBV6-2 or TRBV6-3 and TRBJ2-3, with 9 positions matching TRBD2. CDR1 and CDR2 from the germline V gene are MNHEY and SVGEGT. V shed 2 bases and J 0 bases; nucleotides not matched to a gene: 9. CDR3 length equals 18 residues. CDR3 loop: CASSYALAGESSTDTQYF. The CDR3 bases are TGTGCCAGCAGTTACGCGTTAGCGGGAGAATCGAGCACAGATACGCAGTATTTT.

V usage is TRBV20-1 and J usage is TRBJ1-1; 7 nucleotides match TRBD1. Germline values: CDR1 DFQATT, CDR2 SNEGSKA (reference sequence). CDR3 length: 12 amino acids. Trimming at V came to 4 bases and at J to 5 bases, leaving 4 bases not matched to a gene. CDR3 coding DNA: TGCAGTGCTAAACAACAGGGGACTGAAGCTTTCTTT. Amino acids: CSAKQQGTEAFF.

The V gene is TRBV19, the J gene TRBJ1-5; TRBD1 aligns across 8 bases. V shed 4 bases and J 6 bases; nucleotides not matched to a gene: 11. Germline loops: CDR1 LNHDA, CDR2 SQIVND (reference sequence). This CDR3 comprises 16 residues. CDR3 sequence (DNA): TGTGCCAGTAGTACCCTTCAGGGGGCGAATCGTCAGCCCCAGCATTTT. It specifies CASSTLQGANRQPQHF.

The rearrangement links TRBV9 to TRBJ2-7; 10 bases map to TRBD2. The CDR3 extends over 15 amino acids. Germline V gives CDR1 SGDLS, CDR2 YYNGEE. V shed 4 bases, J shed 5 bases, and the junction held 9 bases outside the gene matches. The CDR3 DNA follows: TGTGCCAGCAGCCCTGAGCGGGGGGGCGTCAACGAGCAGTACTTC. Translating it yields CASSPERGGVNEQYF. Together with reference TRBV9 and TRBJ2-7, the CDR3 gives the full variable domain: DSGVTQTPKHLITATGQRVTLRCSPRSGDLSVYWYQQSLDQGLQFLIQYYNGEERAKGNILERFSAQQFPDLHSELNLSSLELGDSALYFCASSPERGGVNEQYFGPGTRLTVT.

V and J are TRBV5-1 and TRBJ1-2, with 8 bases identical to TRBD1. The CDR3 is made up of 12 amino acids. The V and J ends lost 4 bases and 6 bases, in that order; junction bases with no gene match: 2. CDR1 and CDR2 (germline): SGHRS, YFSETQ. The CDR3 DNA follows: TGCGCCAGCAGCCAACAGGGGGATGGCTACACCTTC. Translated: CASSQQGDGYTF.

V gene TRBV5-1 combines with J gene TRBJ1-4; 8 positions agree with TRBD1. Germline V gives CDR1 SGHRS, CDR2 YFSETQ. J was trimmed by 7 bases and V by 1 base; bases with no gene match: 3. This CDR3 contains 14 residues. Here the CDR3 reads CASSLQGAFEKLFF. In DNA, the CDR3 is TGCGCCAGCAGCTTGCAGGGGGCTTTTGAAAAACTGTTTTTT.

This rearrangement joins TRBV20-1 to TRBJ1-2; D is ambiguous. Germline V lookup: CDR1 DFQATT, CDR2 SNEGSKA (reference sequence). The CDR3 has 14 amino acids. The V gene lost 1 base and the J gene lost 0 bases, with 9 bases spanning the gap. As DNA, the CDR3 is TGCAGTGCTAGAGCGGCAGCCACTAACTATGGCTACACCTTC. The encoded protein is CSARAAATNYGYTF.

The J gene is TRBJ2-5, the V gene TRBV5-1, with no clear D. The germline V gene encodes CDR1 SGHRS and CDR2 YFSETQ. The V gene lost 4 bases and the J gene lost 4 bases, with 11 bases spanning the gap. The CDR3 spans 13 residues. In nucleotides, the CDR3 is TGCGCCAGCAGCCCTGGAAGTGCAGAGACCCAGTACTTC. Translating gives CASSPGSAETQYF.

The chain joins TRBV2 to TRBJ1-1; weak D call: TRBD1 (5 bases). The ends were cut back, 4 bases at V and 6 bases at J, with 15 bases in the middle. Germline CDR1 and CDR2: SNHLY and FYNNEI. The CDR3 contains 14 residues. The CDR3 DNA reads TGTGCCAGCAGTGCTCTTCAGGGCAAGGCTGAAGCTTTCTTT. It is translated as CASSALQGKAEAFF.

This chain uses TRBV7-9 with TRBJ1-1; a possible D gene is TRBD1 (5 bases). Trimming pared 5 bases from V and 4 bases from J, leaving 20 bases between. Germline CDR1 is SEHNR and CDR2 is FQNEAQ (reference sequence). The CDR3 sequence is 16 residues long. CDR3 DNA: TGTGCCAGCAGCCCGCCCGGGCGAGGGGTCGGCACTGAAGCTTTCTTT. Residues: CASSPPGRGVGTEAFF.

The chain carries TRBV9 and TRBJ2-1, with a tentative D call TRBD1 (5 bases). With 1 base removed from V and 8 bases from J, the gap between germline ends came to 10 bases. This CDR3 is 13 amino acids long. Looked up from germline, CDR1 is SGDLS and CDR2 is YYNGEE. CDR3 amino acids: CASSVWGIDEQFF. The CDR3 nucleotides are TGTGCCAGCAGCGTATGGGGCATCGATGAGCAGTTCTTC.

V is TRBV23-1 and J is TRBJ2-1; 11 bases fit TRBD2. TRBV23-1 is an ORF, and what it does is uncertain. CDR3 length equals 15 residues. V was pared by 8 bases and J by 8 bases, with 11 bases of the junction left unmatched. DNA for the CDR3: TGCGCCAGCCGAAGGACTAGCGGGCCCGAGGATGAGCAGTTCTTC. It encodes CASRRTSGPEDEQFF.

The chain links TRBV29-1 to TRBJ2-1; 9 bases map to TRBD2. The J segment lost 6 bases and the V segment lost 7 bases, leaving 10 bases of the junction unmatched. The V gene's germline CDR1 is SQVTM and CDR2 ANQGSEA. This CDR3 has 14 residues. CDR3 protein: CSALAGVLPNEQFF. The CDR3 DNA is TGCAGCGCTTTAGCGGGAGTTTTACCCAATGAGCAGTTCTTC.

This clonotype was detected only once. The chain carries TRBV5-1 and TRBJ2-7; 9 bases match TRBD1. Germline trimming cut 5 bases from V and 5 bases from J; bases unmatched to any gene: 14. CDR1 and CDR2 from the germline V gene are SGHRS and YFSETQ. The CDR3 is 16 amino acids. In DNA form, the CDR3 reads TGCGCCAGCAGGCTAACCGGGACAGGGTCTTGGGACGAGCAGTACTTC. It is translated as CASRLTGTGSWDEQYF. Full variable domain (rest looked up from reference TRBV5-1 and TRBJ2-7): KAGVTQTPRYLIKTRGQQVTLSCSPISGHRSVSWYQQTPGQGLQFLFEYFSETQRNKGNFPGRFSGRQFSNSRSEMNVSTLELGDSALYLCASRLTGTGSWDEQYFGPGTRLTVT.

The rearrangement uses TRBV5-1 and TRBJ1-1; D perhaps matches TRBD1 (5 bases). Trimming took off 3 bases at V and 11 bases at J, with 11 bases between the two ends. The CDR3 contains 11 residues. Germline CDR1 reads SGHRS; CDR2 reads YFSETQ. CDR3 loop: CASSSSEGAFF. The CDR3 region has the DNA TGCGCCAGCAGCTCGTCAGAGGGGGCTTTCTTT.

The chain couples TRBV3-1 to TRBJ2-4; 7 bases are shared with TRBD2. From germline, CDR1 is LGHDT and CDR2 YNNKEL (reference sequence). V lost 1 base to trimming and J lost 3 bases; unmatched junction nucleotides: 9. The CDR3 consists of 17 residues. The CDR3 protein is CASSQVLASTRKNIQYF. As DNA, the CDR3 is TGTGCCAGCAGCCAAGTACTAGCGAGTACTCGCAAAAACATTCAGTACTTC.

Here the CDR3 DNA reads TGTGCCAGCAGCCCTTGGGTGGCGGGGGGGCGGTCTGAGACCCAGTACTTC. Amino acid sequence: CASSPWVAGGRSETQYF. The chain links TRBV5-6 to TRBJ2-5, with 9 bases that match TRBD2. The CDR3 runs 17 residues. J gave up 5 bases and V 4 bases, and 15 bases lay outside the gene matches. CDR1 is SGHDT and CDR2 is YYEEEE in the germline V gene.

The rearrangement uses TRBV6-6 and TRBJ1-1; D is possibly TRBD1 (6 bases). From germline, CDR1 is MNHNY and CDR2 SVGAGI (reference sequence). This CDR3 region has 12 residues. The DNA of the CDR3 is TGTTCCACGGGGGGGGCGAACACTGAAGCTTTCTTT. Protein product: CSTGGANTEAFF.

The chain is built from TRBV6-2 or TRBV6-3 and TRBJ2-3; 8 nucleotides align to TRBD2. V lost 0 bases and J lost 14; bases outside the gene matches: 13. This CDR3 has 15 residues. Germline assignment: CDR1 MNHEY and CDR2 SVGEGT. The CDR3 sequence is CASSYSSPTSGSRYF. In DNA form, the CDR3 reads TGTGCCAGCAGTTACTCGAGCCCCACTAGCGGAAGCCGGTATTTT.

The chain uses TRBV7-2 and TRBJ2-1, with 9 bases identical to TRBD2. Germline CDR1 SGHTA, CDR2 FQGNSA. V gave up 2 bases and J gave up 4 bases; unmatched junction bases: 6. CDR3 length: 16 residues. CDR3 DNA: TGTGCCAGCAGCTTATGGGGCGGGAGGGTATACAATGAGCAGTTCTTC. Encoded protein: CASSLWGGRVYNEQFF.

The CDR3: CASSVIRLRGPYYEQYF. The CDR3 DNA follows: TGTGCCAGCAGCGTAATTCGGTTGCGCGGGCCCTACTACGAGCAGTACTTC. The chain links TRBV9 to TRBJ2-7; the D gene is possibly TRBD2 (5 bases). With 1 base removed from V and 3 bases from J, the gap between germline ends came to 20 bases. Germline CDR1 is SGDLS and CDR2 is YYNGEE. The CDR3 has 17 residues.

The CDR3 is CASSIEAGKTEAFF. CDR3 DNA: TGTGCCAGTAGTATCGAGGCAGGGAAAACTGAAGCTTTCTTT. The rearrangement joins TRBV19 to TRBJ1-1, with D possibly matching TRBD1 (5 bases). CDR1 LNHDA and CDR2 SQIVND come from the germline V gene (reference sequence). CDR3 length: 14 residues. V was trimmed by 3 bases and J by 5 bases, leaving 13 bases between them.

This rearrangement joins TRBV6-2 or TRBV6-3 to TRBJ2-1; 9 bases match TRBD2. This CDR3 is built from 14 residues. CDR1 and CDR2 (germline): MNHEY, SVGEGT. The V gene end was trimmed by 6 bases and the J gene end by 4 bases; junction bases not matched to a gene: 4. In DNA, the CDR3 is TGTGCCAGCAGACGGGCGGGGGGGTACAATGAGCAGTTCTTC. Amino acids: CASRRAGGYNEQFF.

In its sample, this clonotype was seen a few times. V usage is TRBV2 and J usage is TRBJ2-3, with D possibly TRBD1 on 6 matching bases. CDR1 and CDR2 from the germline V gene are SNHLY and FYNNEI. The CDR3 length is 13 residues. The V end was cut by 6 bases, the J end by 3 bases, with 10 bases between. In DNA, the CDR3 is TGTGCCAGCAGCCGGGACACGACAGATACGCAGTATTTT. Protein: CASSRDTTDTQYF. Supplemented by reference TRBV2 and TRBJ2-3, the full variable domain reads EPEVTQTPSHQVTQMGQEVILRCVPISNHLYFYWYRQILGQKVEFLVSFYNNEISEKSEIFDDQFSVERPDGSNFTLKIRSTKLEDSAMYFCASSRDTTDTQYFGPGTRLTVL.

The gene calls are TRBV7-2 and TRBJ2-1; TRBD1 or TRBD2 may be the D gene (7 bases each). With 2 bases removed from V and 2 bases from J, the gap between germline ends came to 16 bases. The CDR3 runs 17 residues. The V gene's germline CDR1 is SGHTA and CDR2 FQGNSA. The CDR3 DNA is TGTGCCAGCAGCTTAACCCGGGGAGGGGGCGCCTACAATGAGCAGTTCTTC. This encodes CASSLTRGGGAYNEQFF.

The V call is TRBV6-2 or TRBV6-3, the J call TRBJ2-1; TRBD2 matches at 9 bases. The CDR3 spans 13 residues. Looked up from germline, CDR1 is MNHEY and CDR2 is SVGEGT. Trimming at V came to 7 bases and at J to 6 bases, leaving 4 bases not matched to a gene. The CDR3 here is CASKLLAGNEQFF. CDR3 coding DNA: TGTGCCAGCAAGCTACTAGCGGGCAATGAGCAGTTCTTC.

The rearrangement uses TRBV4-3 and TRBJ2-5, with 8 bases identical to TRBD2. The CDR3 length is 16 residues. Per germline, CDR1 LGHNA and CDR2 YSLEER. With V trimmed by 0 bases and J by 4 bases, 7 bases remained unmatched. The CDR3 protein is CASSQDTGGPRETQYF. CDR3 bases: TGCGCCAGCAGCCAAGATACGGGAGGGCCGAGAGAGACCCAGTACTTC.

The V call is TRBV2, the J call TRBJ2-6; D is undetermined. With 6 bases removed from V and 4 bases from J, the gap between germline ends came to 10 bases. This CDR3 has 14 residues. CDR1 is SNHLY, CDR2 FYNNEI, per germline. The CDR3 region has the DNA TGTGCCAGCAGGCCGCTCGCCGGGGCCAACGTCCTGACTTTC. Protein product: CASRPLAGANVLTF.